Sequencing of this TCR beta chain was carried out in a study of T cell repertoires in cytomegalovirus infection. J lost 5 bases, V lost 5 bases, and 14 bases had no gene match. The CDR3 has 17 residues. Points from the study as a whole: Dominating the ex vivo response were HLA-C-restricted CMV-specific TCR beta clonotypes.

TCRdb used MiXCR to reprocess the reads, holding one entry per CDR3 protein. The profile shows fewer than 300,000 distinct CDR3 sequences, roughly 25% of them singletons. With regard to this clonotype: The antigen is not known.

The chain links TRBV12-3 or TRBV12-4 to TRBJ2-2; TRBD2 matches 7 bases. The sample comprised PBMCs. This TCR came from a human donor in good health (CMV status not recorded). Some clones in this sample may be carry-over from other donors' samples. The CDR3 sequence is CASSPRPTSSGTGELFF. As DNA, the CDR3 is TGTGCCAGCAGTCCCAGACCGACTAGCAGCGGGACCGGGGAGCTGTTTTTT.